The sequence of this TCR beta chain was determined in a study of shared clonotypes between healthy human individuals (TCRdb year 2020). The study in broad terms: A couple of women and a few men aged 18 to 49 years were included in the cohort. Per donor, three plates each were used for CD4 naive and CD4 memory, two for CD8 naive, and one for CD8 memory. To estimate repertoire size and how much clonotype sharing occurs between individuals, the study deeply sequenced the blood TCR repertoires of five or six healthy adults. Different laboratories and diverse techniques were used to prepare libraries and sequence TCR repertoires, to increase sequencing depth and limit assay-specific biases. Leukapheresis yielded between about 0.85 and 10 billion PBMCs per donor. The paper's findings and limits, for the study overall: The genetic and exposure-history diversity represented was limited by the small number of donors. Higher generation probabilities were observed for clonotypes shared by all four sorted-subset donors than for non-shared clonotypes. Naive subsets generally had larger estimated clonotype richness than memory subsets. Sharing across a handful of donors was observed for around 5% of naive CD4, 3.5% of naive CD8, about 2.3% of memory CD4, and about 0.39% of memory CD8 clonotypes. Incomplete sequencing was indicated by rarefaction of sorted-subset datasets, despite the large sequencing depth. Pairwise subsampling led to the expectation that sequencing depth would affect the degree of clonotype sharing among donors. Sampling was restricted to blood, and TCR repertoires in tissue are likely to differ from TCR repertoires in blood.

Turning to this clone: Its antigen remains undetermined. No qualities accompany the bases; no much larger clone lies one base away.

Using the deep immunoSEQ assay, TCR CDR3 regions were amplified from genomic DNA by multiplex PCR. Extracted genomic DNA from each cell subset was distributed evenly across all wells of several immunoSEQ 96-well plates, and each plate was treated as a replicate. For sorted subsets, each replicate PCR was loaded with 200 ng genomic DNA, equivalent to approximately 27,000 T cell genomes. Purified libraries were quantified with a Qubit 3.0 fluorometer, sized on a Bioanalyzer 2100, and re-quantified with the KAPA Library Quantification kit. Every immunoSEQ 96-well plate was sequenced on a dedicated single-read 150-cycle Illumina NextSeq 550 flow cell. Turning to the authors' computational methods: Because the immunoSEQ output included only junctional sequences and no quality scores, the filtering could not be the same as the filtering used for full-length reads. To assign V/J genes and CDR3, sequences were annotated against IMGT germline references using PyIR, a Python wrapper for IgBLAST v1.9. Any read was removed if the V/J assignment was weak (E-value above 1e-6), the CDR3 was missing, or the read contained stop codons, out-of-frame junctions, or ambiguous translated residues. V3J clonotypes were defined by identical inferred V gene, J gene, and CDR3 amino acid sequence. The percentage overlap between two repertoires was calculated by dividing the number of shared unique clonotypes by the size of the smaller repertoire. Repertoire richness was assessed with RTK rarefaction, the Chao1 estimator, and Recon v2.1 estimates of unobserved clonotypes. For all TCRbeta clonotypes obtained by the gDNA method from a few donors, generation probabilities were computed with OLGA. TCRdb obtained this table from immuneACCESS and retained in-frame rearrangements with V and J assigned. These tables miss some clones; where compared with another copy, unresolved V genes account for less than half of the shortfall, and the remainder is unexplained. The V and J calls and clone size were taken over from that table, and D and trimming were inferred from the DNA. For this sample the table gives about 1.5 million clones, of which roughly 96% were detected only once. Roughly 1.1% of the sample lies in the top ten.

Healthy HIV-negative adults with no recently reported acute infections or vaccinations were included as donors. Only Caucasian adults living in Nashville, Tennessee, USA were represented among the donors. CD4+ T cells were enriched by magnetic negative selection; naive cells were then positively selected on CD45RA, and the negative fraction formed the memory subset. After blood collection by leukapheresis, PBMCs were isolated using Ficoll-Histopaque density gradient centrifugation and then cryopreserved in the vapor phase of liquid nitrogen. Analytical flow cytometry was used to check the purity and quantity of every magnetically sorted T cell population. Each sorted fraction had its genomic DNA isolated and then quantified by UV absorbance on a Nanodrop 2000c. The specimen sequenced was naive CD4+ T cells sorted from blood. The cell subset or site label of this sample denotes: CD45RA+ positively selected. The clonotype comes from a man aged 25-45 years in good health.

The CDR3 reads CASSQDPVSYEQYF. In nucleotides, the sequence is TGCGCCAGCAGCCAAGATCCGGTGTCCTACGAGCAGTACTTC. This chain joins TRBV4-1 to TRBJ2-7; there is no confident call for the D gene. The CDR3 numbers 14 residues from cysteine through phenylalanine. Of all the DNA, just the CDR3 is kept, 42 bases in frame from base 1. The germline V gene specifies MGHRA as CDR1 and YSYEKL as CDR2. Deletion took 0 bases off V and 1 base off J, with a span of 7 bases between the germline ends.